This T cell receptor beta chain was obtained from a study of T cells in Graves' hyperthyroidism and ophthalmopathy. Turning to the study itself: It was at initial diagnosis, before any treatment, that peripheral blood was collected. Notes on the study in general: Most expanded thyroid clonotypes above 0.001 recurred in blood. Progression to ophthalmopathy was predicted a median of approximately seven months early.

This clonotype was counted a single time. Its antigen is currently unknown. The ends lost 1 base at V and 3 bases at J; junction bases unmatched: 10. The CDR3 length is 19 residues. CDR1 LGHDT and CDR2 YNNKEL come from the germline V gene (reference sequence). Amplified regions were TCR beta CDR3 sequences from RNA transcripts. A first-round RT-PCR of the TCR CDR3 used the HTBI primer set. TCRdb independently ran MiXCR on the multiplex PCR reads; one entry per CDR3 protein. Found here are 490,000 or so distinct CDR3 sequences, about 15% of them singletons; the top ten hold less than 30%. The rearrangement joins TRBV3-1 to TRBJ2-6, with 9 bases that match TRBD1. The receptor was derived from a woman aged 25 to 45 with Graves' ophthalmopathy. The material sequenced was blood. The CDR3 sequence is CASSQGTGAFFGGANVLTF. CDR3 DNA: TGTGCCAGCAGCCAAGGGACAGGGGCCTTTTTTGGTGGGGCCAACGTCCTGACTTTC.